These 25 T cell receptor beta chains were all obtained from the same sample, sequenced in a study of T cell responses to AZD1222 COVID-19 vaccine. TCRdb's copy holds only in-frame clones and misses some; the assay was immunoSEQ multiplex PCR. The sample includes over 130,000 clones, approximately 92% of them seen just once. The sample in question was peripheral blood, obtained 28 days after the second AZD1222 dose. Every receptor here comes from an adult who received the AZD1222 COVID-19 vaccine.

V gene TRBV6-5 combines with J gene TRBJ1-2; maybe TRBD1 (5 bases). V lost 4 bases, J lost 8 bases, and 17 bases lay in between. CDR1 is MNHEY and CDR2 is SVGAGI in the germline V gene. The CDR3 consists of 14 residues. Written as DNA, the CDR3 is TGTGCCAGCAGTTCACCCAGAAGGGGCGACGGCTACACCTTC. Its protein is CASSSPRRGDGYTF.

The chain uses TRBV6-4 and TRBJ1-1; D may be TRBD1 (5 bases). The CDR3 is 14 amino acids. Germline CDR1 reads MRHNA; CDR2 reads SNTAGT. V was clipped by 6 bases and J by 0 bases, with 11 bases between them. The CDR3 nucleotides are TGTGCCAGCAGAGACCAGGGATTGAACACTGAAGCTTTCTTT. It specifies CASRDQGLNTEAFF.

This clone was counted once. The V and J genes are TRBV15 and TRBJ1-1; D ambiguous. Trimming pared 3 bases from V and 0 bases from J, leaving 11 bases between. Germline values: CDR1 LNHNV, CDR2 YYDKDF (reference sequence). The CDR3 is 15 amino acids. CDR3 coding DNA: TGTGCCACCAGCAGGGCCCGCGGCATGAACACTGAAGCTTTCTTT. It specifies CATSRARGMNTEAFF.

The chain recombines TRBV19 with TRBJ1-1; D call uncertain. Germline assignment: CDR1 LNHDA and CDR2 SQIVND (reference sequence). V was shortened by 6 bases and J by 1 base, with 12 bases between the two germline ends. The CDR3 has 14 amino acids. The CDR3 nucleotides read TGTGCCAGTAGACATCGAGGGCAGAACACTGAAGCTTTCTTT. This sequence encodes CASRHRGQNTEAFF.

This sequence joins TRBV4-1 and TRBJ1-2, with 12 nucleotides matching TRBD1. CDR1 MGHRA and CDR2 YSYEKL come from the germline V gene. Trimming at V came to 1 base and at J to 6 bases, leaving 6 bases not matched to a gene. The CDR3 covers 16 residues. The CDR3 DNA reads TGCGCCAGCAGCCAAGCTTCGGGACAGGGGGCGGATGGCTACACCTTC. Protein sequence: CASSQASGQGADGYTF.

The gene calls are TRBV11-2 and TRBJ2-1, with TRBD2 matching over 9 bases. After removal of 1 base from V and 7 bases from J, the junction contained 5 bases not matched to a gene. CDR3 length equals 15 residues. Looked up from germline, CDR1 is SGHAT and CDR2 is FQNNGV. The CDR3 region is CASSLVAGVGNEQFF. In DNA form, the CDR3 reads TGTGCCAGCAGCTTAGTAGCGGGAGTAGGAAATGAGCAGTTCTTC.

V and J are TRBV25-1 and TRBJ2-5; D gene unclear. The CDR3 has 12 residues. The V gene lost 4 bases and the J gene lost 2 bases, with 5 bases spanning the gap. Germline loops: CDR1 MGHDK, CDR2 SYGVNS. In nucleotides, the CDR3 is TGTGCCAGCAGTGCATTTCAAGAGACCCAGTACTTC. Translating gives CASSAFQETQYF. Complete variable domain (other parts from reference TRBV25-1 and TRBJ2-5): EADIYQTPRYLVIGTGKKITLECSQTMGHDKMYWYQQDPGMELHLIHYSYGVNSTEKGDLSSESTVSRIRTEHFPLTLESARPSHTSQYLCASSAFQETQYFGPGTRLLVL.

The chain is built from TRBV5-1 and TRBJ1-1; 8 bases map to TRBD1. The J segment lost 5 bases and the V segment lost 0 bases, leaving 3 bases of the junction unmatched. The CDR3 is 14 residues long. Per the germline V gene, CDR1 is SGHRS and CDR2 is YFSETQ. CDR3 sequence (DNA): TGCGCCAGCAGCTTGGGACAGGGGCATACTGAAGCTTTCTTT. Its protein product is CASSLGQGHTEAFF.

The chain uses TRBV28 and TRBJ1-5, with D maybe TRBD1 (5 bases). Germline V gene sequence: CDR1 MDHEN, CDR2 SYDVKM. The CDR3 sequence is 15 residues long. The germline V and J ends were trimmed by 4 bases and 6 bases, with 16 bases remaining between them. CDR3 DNA: TGTGCCAGCAGTTATGGGACCGGGTGGGGTCAGCCCCAGCATTTT. Translated: CASSYGTGWGQPQHF.

CDR3 in DNA: TGCAGTCAGGGGGATGGCTACACCTTC. It encodes CSQGDGYTF. The chain is built from TRBV29-1 and TRBJ1-2; 7 nucleotides agree with TRBD1. The CDR3 is 9 amino acids. Germline assignment: CDR1 SQVTM and CDR2 ANQGSEA.

The chain links TRBV6-1 to TRBJ1-1; D ambiguous. In germline, CDR1 is MNHNS, CDR2 SASEGT. V was cut by 8 bases and J by 0 bases, with 10 bases left in between. The CDR3 length is 13 residues. The CDR3 loop is CASGPKMNTEAFF. Written as DNA, the CDR3 is TGTGCCAGCGGCCCTAAGATGAACACTGAAGCTTTCTTT.

The chain has TRBV30 and TRBJ2-5; no definite D call. The V end was cut by 4 bases, the J end by 2 bases, with 14 bases between. The CDR3 has 14 residues. CDR1 and CDR2 (germline): GTSNPN, SVGIG (reference sequence). The CDR3 sequence: CAWNFGQLQETQYF. CDR3 bases: TGTGCCTGGAATTTTGGCCAGCTACAAGAGACCCAGTACTTC.

The V call is TRBV4-1, the J call TRBJ2-1, with D unresolved. Trimming left V 0 bases short and J 9 bases short, with 15 bases between. This CDR3 spans 15 amino acids. Germline loops: CDR1 MGHRA, CDR2 YSYEKL. The chain's CDR3 is CASSQDSGLVREQFF. The CDR3 DNA follows: TGCGCCAGCAGCCAAGATTCGGGCCTAGTTCGTGAGCAGTTCTTC.

The chain links TRBV5-6 to TRBJ1-5, with 7 bases that match TRBD1. CDR1 is SGHDT and CDR2 is YYEEEE in the germline V gene. Trimming at V came to 4 bases and at J to 5 bases, leaving 6 bases not matched to a gene. The CDR3 covers 14 residues. Here the CDR3 DNA reads TGTGCCAGCAGCCCCGGGACAGCATATCAGCCCCAGCATTTT. It translates to CASSPGTAYQPQHF. Based on the CDR3 plus reference TRBV5-6 and TRBJ1-5, the full variable domain is DAGVTQSPTHLIKTRGQQVTLRCSPKSGHDTVSWYQQALGQGPQFIFQYYEEEERQRGNFPDRFSGHQFPNYSSELNVNALLLGDSALYLCASSPGTAYQPQHFGDGTRLSIL.

The chain recombines TRBV6-6 with TRBJ1-1; 8 nucleotides align to TRBD1. Unmatched junction bases numbered 7, after V lost 7 bases and J lost 3 bases. The CDR3 length is 14 residues. CDR1 and CDR2 from the germline V gene are MNHNY and SVGAGI (reference sequence). CDR3 residues: CASKPGQDHTEAFF. CDR3 DNA sequence: TGTGCCAGCAAACCGGGACAGGATCACACTGAAGCTTTCTTT.

The chain links TRBV24-1 to TRBJ2-2, with TRBD2 matching 8 bases. The V segment lost 7 bases and the J segment 1 base; nucleotides outside the gene matches: 4. The germline V gene has CDR1 KGHDR and CDR2 SFDVKD. The CDR3 runs to 15 residues. The CDR3 is CATSRGGLNTGELFF. As DNA, the CDR3 is TGTGCCACCAGCCGCGGGGGGCTGAACACCGGGGAGCTGTTTTTT.

V is TRBV11-1 and J is TRBJ1-5, with 7 bases fitting TRBD1. Germline loops: CDR1 SGHAT, CDR2 FQDESV (reference sequence). This CDR3 spans 13 amino acids. V was pared by 4 bases and J by 6 bases, with 3 bases of the junction left unmatched. Written as DNA, the CDR3 is TGTGCCAGCAGCTCAGGGGGGGGTCAGCCCCAGCATTTT. Amino acids: CASSSGGGQPQHF.

The chain employs TRBV27 and TRBJ1-1; tentatively, D is TRBD1 (5 bases). Germline CDR1 MNHEY, CDR2 SMNVEV (reference sequence). The CDR3 covers 13 residues. Trimming removed 6 bases from V and 8 bases from J, with 16 bases in between. The CDR3 DNA is TGTGCCAGCAGGAAAACGGGGGAGGGGGAAGCTTTCTTT. This sequence encodes CASRKTGEGEAFF.

The genes are TRBV30 and TRBJ1-5; D perhaps matches TRBD1 (6 bases). Germline CDR1 reads GTSNPN; CDR2 reads SVGIG (reference sequence). Trimming shortened V by 4 bases and J by 7 bases, and 14 bases separated the two germline ends. This CDR3 comprises 13 residues. CDR3 amino acids: CAWNTGSGQPQHF. The CDR3 DNA sequence: TGTGCCTGGAATACAGGGTCCGGACAGCCCCAGCATTTT.

The chain joins TRBV25-1 to TRBJ1-6, with 9 bases matching TRBD1. J lost 9 bases, V lost 4 bases, and 7 bases had no gene match. This CDR3 spans 15 amino acids. Germline assignment: CDR1 MGHDK and CDR2 SYGVNS. The CDR3 DNA sequence: TGTGCCAGCAGTGTCCGGGACAGGGATAGTTCACCCCTCCACTTT. Translated, it gives CASSVRDRDSSPLHF. The full variable domain, its missing parts supplied by reference TRBV25-1 and TRBJ1-6, is EADIYQTPRYLVIGTGKKITLECSQTMGHDKMYWYQQDPGMELHLIHYSYGVNSTEKGDLSSESTVSRIRTEHFPLTLESARPSHTSQYLCASSVRDRDSSPLHFGNGTRLTVT.

The rearrangement uses TRBV27 and TRBJ1-2; perhaps TRBD1 as D (5 bases). Germline V gene data show CDR1 as MNHEY and CDR2 as SMNVEV (reference sequence). This CDR3 has 14 residues. Trimming took off 3 bases at V and 5 bases at J, with 13 bases between the two ends. In nucleotides, the CDR3 is TGTGCCAGCAGTTTTGGGGGAGGGAGTTATGGCTACACCTTC. It is translated as CASSFGGGSYGYTF.

This chain links TRBV7-9 with TRBJ2-1; TRBD2 matches 7 bases. The CDR3 sequence is 16 residues long. The ends lost 4 bases at V and 8 bases at J; junction bases unmatched: 14. In germline, CDR1 is SEHNR, CDR2 FQNEAQ (reference sequence). The CDR3 sequence is CASSSPGGSPPDEQFF. The CDR3 DNA sequence: TGTGCCAGCAGCTCCCCTGGCGGGAGTCCCCCCGATGAGCAGTTCTTC.

In this sample, this clone turned up once. V usage is TRBV3-1 (or the pseudogene TRBV3-2) and J usage is TRBJ2-7; possibly TRBD1 or TRBD2 for D (5 bases each). In germline, CDR1 is LGHDT, CDR2 YNNKEL (reference sequence). The V end lost 0 bases, the J end lost 0 bases, and 12 bases lay between the germline ends. There are 16 residues in the CDR3. DNA of the CDR3: TGTGCCAGCAGCCAAGAGGGGGACCCTCGCTCCTACGAGCAGTACTTC. Its translation is CASSQEGDPRSYEQYF.

The chain uses TRBV2 and TRBJ2-7, with D perhaps assigned TRBD1 or TRBD2 (6 bases each). V was pared by 6 bases and J by 0 bases, with 12 bases between. Per the germline V gene, CDR1 is SNHLY and CDR2 is FYNNEI. The CDR3 is 14 residues long. DNA for the CDR3: TGTGCCAGCAGGGAGGGGGGTAGCTCCTACGAGCAGTACTTC. This sequence encodes CASREGGSSYEQYF.

The rearrangement joins TRBV30 to TRBJ2-3; perhaps TRBD2 as D (6 bases). The germline V and J ends were trimmed by 2 bases and 0 bases, with 9 bases remaining between them. The CDR3 contains 14 residues. The V gene's germline CDR1 is GTSNPN and CDR2 SVGIG (reference sequence). The chain's CDR3 is CAWSHGGSTDTQYF. CDR3 DNA: TGTGCCTGGAGTCATGGGGGGAGCACAGATACGCAGTATTTT.